Presented here are 23 T cell receptor beta chains from one specimen sequenced in a study of beta chain features in type 1 diabetes. What was sequenced were expressed TCRB transcripts, since all of the isolated RNA had been reverse transcribed. Sequenced by immunoSEQ multiplex PCR; TCRdb stores in-frame clones only, minus some. This table holds about 22,000 clones, 50% to 60% found once. The antigens of these receptors remain unknown. Points from the study as a whole: TCRB CDR3s from Type 1 diabetes patients were moderately but significantly shorter in all four CD4+ subsets.

The sequenced material came from stem cell memory CD4+ T cells from blood. The receptor source for this set is a man in his late teens or twenties with type 1 diabetes.

The chain employs TRBV5-6 and TRBJ2-6, with TRBD1 as a possible D gene (5 bases). In germline, CDR1 is SGHDT, CDR2 YYEEEE. V was pared by 1 base and J by 2 bases, with 7 bases between. The length of the CDR3 is 15 residues. The CDR3 region is CASSLQGAGANVLTF. Here the CDR3 DNA reads TGTGCCAGCAGCTTGCAGGGTGCTGGGGCCAACGTCCTGACTTTC.

The rearrangement links TRBV18 to TRBJ1-1; 8 bases map to TRBD1. With V trimmed by 4 bases and J by 6 bases, 4 bases remained unmatched. Germline V gene lookup returns CDR1 KGHSH and CDR2 LQKENI. This CDR3 comprises 13 residues. CDR3 sequence reads: CASSLDRAAEAFF. Here the CDR3 DNA reads TGTGCCAGCTCACTGGACAGGGCCGCTGAAGCTTTCTTT.

This clone was detected only a few times. The V and J genes are TRBV7-2 and TRBJ2-7; D is perhaps TRBD2 (6 bases). This CDR3 region has 14 residues. The V gene lost 8 bases and the J gene lost 0 bases, with 14 bases spanning the gap. Germline V gene data show CDR1 as SGHTA and CDR2 as FQGNSA. DNA for the CDR3: TGTGCCAGCCGTGCACGGGAGATCTCCTACGAGCAGTACTTC. Its translation is CASRAREISYEQYF.

The V call is TRBV5-1, the J call TRBJ2-5; no reliable D call. The V end was cut by 2 bases, the J end by 1 base, with 9 bases between. The germline CDR1 and CDR2 sequences are SGHRS and YFSETQ. The length of the CDR3 is 14 residues. The CDR3, as DNA: TGCGCCAGCAGCTTCAGTTCCAGCCAAGAGACCCAGTACTTC. Translating it yields CASSFSSSQETQYF.

There are a few counts of this clone. The genes are TRBV7-9 and TRBJ2-1, with no clear D. Trimming cost V 5 bases and J 10 bases, with 9 bases left between them. The CDR3 contains 11 residues. Germline loops: CDR1 SEHNR, CDR2 FQNEAQ (reference sequence). The CDR3 sequence: CASSRAPEQFF. The CDR3 DNA is TGTGCCAGCAGCCGAGCCCCCGAGCAGTTCTTC.

The genes are TRBV6-6 and TRBJ1-1; D remains unclear. The CDR3 length is 13 residues. Germline V gene sequence: CDR1 MNHNY, CDR2 SVGAGI (reference sequence). V was clipped by 5 bases and J by 12 bases, with 19 bases between them. The CDR3 nucleotides are TGTGCCAGCAGTAGTAACACCTTCAGTTTGACTTTCTTT. This translates into CASSSNTFSLTFF.

The genes are TRBV7-2 and TRBJ2-3; TRBD2 agrees at 8 bases. Germline V gives CDR1 SGHTA, CDR2 FQGNSA. The CDR3 runs 13 residues. The ends lost 4 bases at V and 3 bases at J; junction bases unmatched: 0. CDR3 sequence: CASSSGGTDTQYF. The DNA of the CDR3 is TGTGCCAGCAGCTCGGGGGGGACAGATACGCAGTATTTT.

The chain carries TRBV7-9 and TRBJ1-1, with D unclear. Germline values: CDR1 SEHNR, CDR2 FQNEAQ (reference sequence). This CDR3 region has 14 residues. The V and J ends lost 1 base and 4 bases respectively, with 10 bases between them. CDR3 protein: CASSLDSGATEAFF. The DNA of the CDR3 is TGTGCCAGCAGCTTAGATTCCGGAGCCACTGAAGCTTTCTTT. Full variable domain (remainder filled in from reference TRBV7-9 and TRBJ1-1): DTGVSQNPRHKITKRGQNVTFRCDPISEHNRLYWYRQTLGQGPEFLTYFQNEAQLEKSRLLSDRFSAERPKGSFSTLEIQRTEQGDSAMYLCASSLDSGATEAFFGQGTRLTVV.

The V gene is TRBV5-1, the J gene TRBJ1-2; 8 positions match TRBD1. With 5 bases clipped from V and 7 bases from J, the junction kept 7 bases outside the gene matches. Looked up from germline, CDR1 is SGHRS and CDR2 is YFSETQ. This CDR3 has 13 residues. CDR3 nucleotides: TGCGCCAGCAGTCCAGACAGGGGAGCTGGCTACACCTTC. Its protein is CASSPDRGAGYTF.

A single count supports this clone. This chain joins TRBV1 and TRBJ1-5; the table's D call TRBD1 went unverified against the DNA. TRBV1 is a pseudogene locus. The CDR3 totals 15 residues. CDR3 coding DNA: TGCACCAGCAGCCAAGAAGGACAGGGGAATCAGCCCCAGCATTTT. This sequence encodes CTSSQEGQGNQPQHF.

This chain uses TRBV4-3 with TRBJ2-2, with D perhaps matching TRBD2 (5 bases). The CDR3 sequence is 16 residues long. Per germline, CDR1 LGHNA and CDR2 YSLEER. The V end was cut by 2 bases, the J end by 3 bases, with 13 bases between. This CDR3 is CASSQREMRDTGELFF. As DNA, the CDR3 is TGCGCCAGCAGCCAACGGGAAATGAGGGACACCGGGGAGCTGTTTTTT.

The chain is built from TRBV7-2 and TRBJ2-5, with TRBD1 as a possible D gene (6 bases). The J call may be incorrect, as the DNA end agrees better with TRBJ2-7. Germline V gene lookup returns CDR1 SGHTA and CDR2 FQGNSA. The CDR3 is 13 amino acids. CDR3 nucleotides: TGTGCCAGCAGCTCCGGACAGCTCTACGAGCAGTACTTC. Its protein is CASSSGQLYEQYF.

DNA for the CDR3: TGTGCCAGCAGCCGAGGGATTTATAGCAATCAGCCCCAGCATTTT. Translated, it gives CASSRGIYSNQPQHF. The V and J genes are TRBV7-2 and TRBJ1-5; D gene uncertain. V was pared by 5 bases and J by 0 bases, with 11 bases between. CDR1 is SGHTA and CDR2 is FQGNSA in the germline V gene. CDR3 length: 15 amino acids.

The chain has TRBV9 and TRBJ2-7; 7 bases fit TRBD1. This CDR3 region has 14 residues. J gave up 4 bases and V 2 bases, and 6 bases lay outside the gene matches. CDR1 is SGDLS, CDR2 YYNGEE, per germline. DNA for the CDR3: TGTGCCAGCAGCGTCACCGCGACAGGGTACGAGCAGTACTTC. As protein: CASSVTATGYEQYF.

This clone was detected only a few times. This chain connects TRBV5-1 to TRBJ1-1; the D is unclear. The CDR3 runs to 15 residues. CDR1 is SGHRS and CDR2 is YFSETQ in the germline V gene. V was pared by 4 bases and J by 2 bases, with 15 bases between. The CDR3, as DNA: TGCGCCAGCAGCGTCGGGTATGGAGGTAACACTGAAGCTTTCTTT. It is translated as CASSVGYGGNTEAFF.

V usage is TRBV28 and J usage is TRBJ2-5; TRBD2 matches 8 bases. CDR3 size: 20 residues. The V gene's germline CDR1 is MDHEN and CDR2 SYDVKM. The ends lost 1 base at V and 1 base at J; junction bases unmatched: 17. The CDR3 region is CASSLFPTRWSSGLQETQYF. The CDR3 DNA follows: TGTGCCAGCAGTTTATTTCCCACCCGATGGTCTAGCGGGCTCCAAGAGACCCAGTACTTC.

This chain connects TRBV28 to TRBJ2-5; TRBD1 agrees at 9 bases. Per germline, CDR1 MDHEN and CDR2 SYDVKM. V lost 6 bases, J lost 4 bases, and 0 bases stayed unmatched. This CDR3 is built from 12 residues. CDR3 in DNA: TGTGCCAGCAGGACAGGGGGAGAGACCCAGTACTTC. This codes for CASRTGGETQYF.

This clone was detected once. This rearrangement joins TRBV30 to TRBJ1-5, with 8 bases aligning to TRBD1. The length of the CDR3 is 15 residues. Germline V CDR1 and CDR2: GTSNPN, SVGIG (reference sequence). J was trimmed by 4 bases and V by 4 bases; bases with no gene match: 9. In DNA form, the CDR3 reads TGTGCCTGGACCAGACCAGGGGGCAGAAATCAGCCCCAGCATTTT. This gives the protein CAWTRPGGRNQPQHF.

This clone appeared a few times. For the CDR3, the DNA is TGTGCCAGCAGCGCCGGGACTAGCGGGAGGATCGACGAGCAGTACTTC. Protein sequence: CASSAGTSGRIDEQYF. V usage is TRBV5-8 and J usage is TRBJ2-7; 15 positions agree with TRBD2. V lost 4 bases to trimming and J lost 5 bases; unmatched junction nucleotides: 7. In germline, CDR1 is SGHTS, CDR2 YDEGEE. The CDR3 is 16 residues long. Full variable domain (outside the CDR3, taken from reference TRBV5-8 and TRBJ2-7): EAGVTQSPTHLIKTRGQQATLRCSPISGHTSVYWYQQALGLGLQFLLWYDEGEERNRGNFPPRFSGRQFPNYSSELNVNALELEDSALYLCASSAGTSGRIDEQYFGPGTRLTVT.

This chain uses TRBV9 with TRBJ2-7; tentatively, D is TRBD2 (6 bases). Trimming removed 8 bases at V and 3 bases at J, with 12 bases between. Germline V gene data show CDR1 as SGDLS and CDR2 as YYNGEE. This CDR3 comprises 12 residues. The CDR3 DNA reads TGTGCCAGTTGGCGGGGCCTCTACGAGCAGTACTTC. Residues: CASWRGLYEQYF.

Details on this clone: Its ends do not fully match the called genes, so a read error is possible. The J gene is TRBJ2-7, the V gene TRBV7-2; D is possibly TRBD2 (6 bases). This CDR3 is built from 13 residues. Germline CDR1 and CDR2: SGHTA and FQGNSA. The CDR3 DNA reads TGTGCCAGCAGCATAAGTCCCGGGGGTAGGAGAAACTTC. Translated: CASSISPGGRRNF. The whole variable domain, filled in from reference TRBV7-2 and TRBJ2-7, reads GAGVSQSPSNKVTEKGKDVELRCDPISGHTALYWYRQSLGQGLEFLIYFQGNSAPDKSGLPSDRFSAERTGGSVSTLTIQRTQQEDSAVYLCASSISPGGRRNFGPGTRLTVT.

The rearrangement joins TRBV7-8 to TRBJ1-4, with D uncertain. The germline V and J ends were trimmed by 4 bases and 8 bases, with 14 bases remaining between them. There are 14 residues in the CDR3. Germline V gives CDR1 SGHVS, CDR2 FQNEAQ. The CDR3: CASSSQANGEKLFF. Written as DNA, the CDR3 is TGTGCCAGCAGCTCCCAGGCGAACGGAGAAAAACTGTTTTTT.

This clone was found a few times. The chain has TRBV7-2 and TRBJ2-3; tentative D call: TRBD2 (7 bases). V lost 3 bases and J 6 bases, leaving 16 bases between the germline ends. The CDR3 sequence is 15 residues long. Germline lookup yields CDR1 SGHTA and CDR2 FQGNSA. CDR3 sequence reads: CASSFFAGALDTQYF. The CDR3 DNA follows: TGTGCCAGCAGCTTCTTTGCGGGGGCCCTGGATACGCAGTATTTT.